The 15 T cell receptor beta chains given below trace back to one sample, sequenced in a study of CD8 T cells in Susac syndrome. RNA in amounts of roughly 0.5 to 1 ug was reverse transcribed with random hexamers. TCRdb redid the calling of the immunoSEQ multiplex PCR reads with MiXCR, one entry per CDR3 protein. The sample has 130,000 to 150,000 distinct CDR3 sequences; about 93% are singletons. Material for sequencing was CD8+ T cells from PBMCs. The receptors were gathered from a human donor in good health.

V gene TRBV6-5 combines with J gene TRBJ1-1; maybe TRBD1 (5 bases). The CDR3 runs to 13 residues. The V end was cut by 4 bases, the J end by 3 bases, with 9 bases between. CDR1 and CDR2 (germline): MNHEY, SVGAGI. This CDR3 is CASSLQGHTEAFF. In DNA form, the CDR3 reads TGTGCCAGCAGTTTGCAGGGTCACACTGAAGCTTTCTTT.

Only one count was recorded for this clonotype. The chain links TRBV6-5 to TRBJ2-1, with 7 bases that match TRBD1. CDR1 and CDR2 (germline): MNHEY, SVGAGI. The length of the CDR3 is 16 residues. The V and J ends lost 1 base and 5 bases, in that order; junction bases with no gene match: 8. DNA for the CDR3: TGTGCCAGCAGTTACTTGGGACAGTTCCCTCACAATGAGCAGTTCTTC. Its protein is CASSYLGQFPHNEQFF.

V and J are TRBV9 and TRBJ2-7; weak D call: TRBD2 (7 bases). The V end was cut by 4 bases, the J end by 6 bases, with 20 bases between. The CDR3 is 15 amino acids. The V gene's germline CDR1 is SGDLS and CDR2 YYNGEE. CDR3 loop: CASSPGGQGTSEQYF. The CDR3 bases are TGTGCCAGCAGCCCCGGGGGGCAGGGGACGAGCGAGCAGTACTTC.

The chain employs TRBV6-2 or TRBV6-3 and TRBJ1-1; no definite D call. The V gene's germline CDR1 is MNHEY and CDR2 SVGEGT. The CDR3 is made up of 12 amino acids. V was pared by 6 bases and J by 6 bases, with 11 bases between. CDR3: CASSLDGPEAFF. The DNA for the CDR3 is TGTGCCAGCAGCCTTGACGGACCTGAAGCTTTCTTT.

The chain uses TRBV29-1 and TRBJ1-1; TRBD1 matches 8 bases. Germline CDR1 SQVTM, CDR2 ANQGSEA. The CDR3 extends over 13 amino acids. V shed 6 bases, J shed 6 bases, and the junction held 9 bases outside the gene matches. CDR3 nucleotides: TGCAGCGTCATGACAGGGGACCGCCCTGAAGCTTTCTTT. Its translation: CSVMTGDRPEAFF. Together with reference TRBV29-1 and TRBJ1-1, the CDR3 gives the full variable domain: SAVISQKPSRDICQRGTSLTIQCQVDSQVTMMFWYRQQPGQSLTLIATANQGSEATYESGFVIDKFPISRPNLTFSTLTVSNMSPEDSSIYLCSVMTGDRPEAFFGQGTRLTVV.

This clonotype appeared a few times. The CDR3 DNA follows: TGTGCCAGCAGTTTAGGGGGGGGACAAGAGACCCAGTACTTC. Translated: CASSLGGGQETQYF. The chain recombines TRBV27 with TRBJ2-5; 7 nucleotides match TRBD2. The length of the CDR3 is 14 residues. V lost 2 bases, J lost 2 bases, and 2 bases stayed unmatched. Germline values: CDR1 MNHEY, CDR2 SMNVEV (reference sequence).

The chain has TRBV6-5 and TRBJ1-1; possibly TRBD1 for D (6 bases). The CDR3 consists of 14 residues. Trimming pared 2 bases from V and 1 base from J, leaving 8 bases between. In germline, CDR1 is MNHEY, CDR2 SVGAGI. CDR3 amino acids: CASSYSRGNTEAFF. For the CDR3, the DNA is TGTGCCAGCAGTTACAGCAGGGGGAACACTGAAGCTTTCTTT.

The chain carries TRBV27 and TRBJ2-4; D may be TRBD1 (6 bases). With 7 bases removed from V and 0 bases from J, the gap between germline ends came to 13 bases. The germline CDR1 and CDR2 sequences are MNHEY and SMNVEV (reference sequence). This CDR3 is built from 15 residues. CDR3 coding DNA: TGTGCCAGCACCCGAGTGGGGGCAGCCAAAAACATTCAGTACTTC. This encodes CASTRVGAAKNIQYF.

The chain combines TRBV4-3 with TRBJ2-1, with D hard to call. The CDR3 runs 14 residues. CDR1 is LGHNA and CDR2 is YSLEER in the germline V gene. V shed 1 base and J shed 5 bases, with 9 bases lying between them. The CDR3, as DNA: TGCGCCAGCAGCCAAGTTGGCCTAGACAATGAGCAGTTCTTC. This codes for CASSQVGLDNEQFF.

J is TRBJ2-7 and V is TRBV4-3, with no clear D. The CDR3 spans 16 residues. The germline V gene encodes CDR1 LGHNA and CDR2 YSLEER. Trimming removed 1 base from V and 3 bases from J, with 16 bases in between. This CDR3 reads CASSQGRSTPYYEQYF. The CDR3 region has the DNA TGCGCCAGCAGCCAAGGGAGATCAACCCCCTACTACGAGCAGTACTTC.

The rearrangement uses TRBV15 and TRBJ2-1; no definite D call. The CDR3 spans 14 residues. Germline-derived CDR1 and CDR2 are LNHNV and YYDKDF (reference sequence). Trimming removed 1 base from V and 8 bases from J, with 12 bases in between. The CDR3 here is CATSRGDWEDEQFF. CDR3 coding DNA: TGTGCCACCAGCAGAGGGGATTGGGAAGATGAGCAGTTCTTC.

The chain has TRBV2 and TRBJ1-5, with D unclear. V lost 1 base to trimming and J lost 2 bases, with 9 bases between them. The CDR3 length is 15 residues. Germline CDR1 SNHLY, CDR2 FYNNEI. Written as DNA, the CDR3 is TGTGCCAGCAGTGAAGAGAGTAGGGGCAATCAGCCCCAGCATTTT. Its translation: CASSEESRGNQPQHF.

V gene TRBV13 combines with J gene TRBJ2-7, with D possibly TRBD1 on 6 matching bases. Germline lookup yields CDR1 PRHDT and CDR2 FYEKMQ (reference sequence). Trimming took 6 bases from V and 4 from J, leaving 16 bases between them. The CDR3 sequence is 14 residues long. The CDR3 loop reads CASRAAGTKYEQYF. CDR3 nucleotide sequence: TGTGCCAGCAGGGCAGCCGGGACAAAGTACGAGCAGTACTTC.

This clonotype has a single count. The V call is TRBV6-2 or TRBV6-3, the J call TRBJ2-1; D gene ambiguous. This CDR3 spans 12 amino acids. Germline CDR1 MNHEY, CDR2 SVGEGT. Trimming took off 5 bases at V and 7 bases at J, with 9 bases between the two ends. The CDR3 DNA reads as TGTGCCAGCAGTCGCACCTTAAATGAGCAGTTCTTC. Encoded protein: CASSRTLNEQFF.

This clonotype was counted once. In DNA form, the CDR3 reads TGTGCCAGCAGTTTCCCTCCTGAGCAGTTCTTC. Translated, it gives CASSFPPEQFF. The V gene is TRBV27, the J gene TRBJ2-1; no reliable D call. The V gene lost 3 bases and the J gene lost 9 bases, with 6 bases spanning the gap. CDR1 and CDR2 from the germline V gene are MNHEY and SMNVEV (reference sequence). The CDR3 is made up of 11 amino acids.